This T cell receptor beta chain was sequenced in a study of OX40 agonist ivuxolimab in advanced cancers. Looking at the study overall: Patients were given ivuxolimab, an antibody that agonizes OX40 (CD134).

Only in-frame clones appear in the TCRdb table, and some are missing; sequencing was by immunoSEQ multiplex PCR. The sample holds almost 90,000 clones, just over 90% seen once. CDR3 size: 14 residues. Trimming shortened V by 6 bases and J by 1 base, and 12 bases separated the two germline ends. Germline assignment: CDR1 MNHEY and CDR2 SVGAGI. The chain carries TRBV6-5 and TRBJ1-1; D might be TRBD1 (5 bases). The sequences come from CD4+ or CD8+ T cells sorted from blood, collected in a trial of the OX40 agonist ivuxolimab. The clonotype was recovered from an adult with an advanced solid tumor such as melanoma, head and neck, liver or kidney cancer. CDR3 region: CASSTGGGNTEAFF. DNA for the CDR3: TGTGCCAGCAGCACAGGAGGAGGGAACACTGAAGCTTTCTTT.